These T cell receptor beta chains were read from a single sample in a study of shared clonotypes between healthy human individuals. Profiling relied on immunoSEQ multiplex PCR, and the TCRdb table lists in-frame clones only, not all of them. The sample includes around 1.9 million clones, just under 95% of them seen just once. The sample taken for sequencing was naive CD8+ T cells from PBMCs. The source is a man between 18 and 29 years old in good health. Some clones in this sample may be carry-over from other donors' samples. Each CDR3 is given with its conserved first and last residue. A D gene is named only where the DNA matches it firmly. Where a row states a size, it is once, few, many or the class of an expanded clone; other rows omit it.

-,TRBV21-1,TRBJ1-3,-,TGTGCCAGCAGCAAAAAAATCCTCCCAAGGCAGCCAGGAAACACCATATATTTT,CASSKKILPRQPGNTIYF
-,TRBV6-1,TRBJ2-2,TRBD2,TGTGCCAGCAGTGAGCGGGAGAGGGGACCCACCGGGGAGCTGTTTTTT,CASSERERGPTGELFF
-,TRBV4-2,TRBJ2-1,TRBD2,TGTGCCAGCAGCCAAATTACTAGCGGGAGTGGGAATGAGCAGTTCTTC,CASSQITSGSGNEQFF
-,TRBV27,TRBJ2-7,-,TGTGCCAGCAGTTTATCGGTAGCGGTGACCGCTACGATGCAGTACTTC,CASSLSVAVTATMQYF
-,TRBV30,TRBJ2-1,-,TGTGCCTGGACCGAGGACGGTGAGCAGTTCTTC,CAWTEDGEQFF
-,TRBV28,TRBJ1-5,-,TGTGCCAGCAGTTCCGTAATCGTCAGGGTTGGGGATCAGCCCCAGCATTTT,CASSSVIVRVGDQPQHF
-,TRBV7-9,TRBJ1-3,TRBD1,TGTGCCAGCAGATCGGACAGGGGTCCTTACTCTGGAAACACCATATATTTT,CASRSDRGPYSGNTIYF
once,TRBV10-3,TRBJ2-7,TRBD1,TGTGCCATCAGCCTACAGGGGAAGAGCTCCTACGAGCAGTACTTC,CAISLQGKSSYEQYF
-,TRBV11-2,TRBJ2-7,-,TGTGCCAGCAGCTTAACGGAGGCGAACTCCTACGAGCAGTACTTC,CASSLTEANSYEQYF
-,TRBV7-9,TRBJ1-1,-,TGTGCCAGCAGCCCCGCATTGGGGGAGAGGGGCACTGAAGCTTTCTTT,CASSPALGERGTEAFF
-,TRBV5-1,TRBJ2-2,TRBD1,TGCGCCAGCAGCTTGACGGGACAGGGAGGTTTCGGGGAGCTGTTTTTT,CASSLTGQGGFGELFF
-,TRBV9,TRBJ2-4,TRBD1,TGTGCCAGCAGCTCCCGGGACAGGGAAGAGGACATTCAGTACTTC,CASSSRDREEDIQYF
-,TRBV5-1,TRBJ2-7,-,TGCGCCGGAGTGGAGAACGACATTTGGTCGGACTTC,CAGVENDIWSDF
-,TRBV7-6,TRBJ2-7,-,TGTGCCAGCAGCCCGCCCGACGGGACCTCCTACGAGCAGTACTTC,CASSPPDGTSYEQYF
-,TRBV4-3,TRBJ2-1,TRBD2,TGCGCCAGCAGCCGATTACTAGCGGACAATGAGCAGTTCTTC,CASSRLLADNEQFF
-,TRBV13,TRBJ2-2,TRBD2,TGTGCCAGCAGCTCTCTGGCTAGCGGGGGAGGGGAGCTGTTTTTT,CASSSLASGGGELFF
-,TRBV27,TRBJ1-1,-,TGTGCCAGCAGTTTATCTATCCAGGGAGACACTGAAGCTTTCTTT,CASSLSIQGDTEAFF
-,TRBV5-4,TRBJ1-1,-,TGTGCCAGCAGCTTGAGTGGAGAAGCTTTCTTT,CASSLSGEAFF
-,TRBV27,TRBJ1-1,TRBD1,TGTGCCAGCAGATTAGCCCCGGACAGGGTGTCCGAAGCTTTCTTT,CASRLAPDRVSEAFF
-,TRBV28,TRBJ1-1,-,TGTGCCAGCAATGAGTTCAGGGGTGGCACTGAAGCTTTCTTT,CASNEFRGGTEAFF